This T cell receptor beta chain was recovered during a study of OX40 agonist ivuxolimab in advanced cancers. The V end was cut by 3 bases, the J end by 6 bases, with 15 bases between. The CDR3 sequence is 16 residues long. CDR1 is KGHSH, CDR2 LQKENI, per germline. The timepoints at which blood was sampled were baseline, cycle 4 day 1, and cycle 7 day 1. Sequencing used immunoSEQ multiplex PCR; TCRdb keeps in-frame clones, though not all of them. The repertoire consists of roughly 70,000 clones, with about 87% occurring once and the leading ten covering around 0.53%. The clonotype was recovered from an adult with an advanced solid tumor such as melanoma, head and neck, liver or kidney cancer. The sample consisted of CD4+ or CD8+ T cells sorted from blood, taken in a trial of the OX40 agonist ivuxolimab. V is TRBV18 and J is TRBJ1-6, with a tentative D call TRBD1 (5 bases). CDR3 amino acids: CASSPRAGTANSPLHF. DNA of the CDR3: TGTGCCAGCTCACCGCGAGCCGGGACCGCTAATTCACCCCTCCACTTT.